Included here is one T cell receptor beta chain sequence, with context. The specificity of this receptor is unknown. No quality values exist for individual bases; no much larger clone is one base distant. Single viable CD3+CD4+CD8-CD45RO+ cells were sorted as memory CD4+ T cells on a FACSAria II. CMV serostatus was assessed using a Roche Elecsys assay, by which serum IgG against CMV pp150, pp28, p38 and p52 was detected. Once the samples were thawed, total CD4+ T cells were enriched through positive selection using CD4 magnetic microbeads. The samples came from a separate study whose specific focus was interrogating the CD4+ T cell memory repertoire. Following standard operating procedures, peripheral blood mononuclear cells were isolated and cryopreserved, while serum was kept at -80 degrees C. The staining relied on CD3-PerCP (BW264/56), CD4-APC (RPA-T4), CD45RO-PE (UCHT1) and CD8-Pacific Orange (3B5) antibodies, and Sytox blue was used to exclude non-viable cells.

This sample is part of a study of memory CD4+ T cells and cytomegalovirus serostatus (dated by TCRdb to between 2018 and 2021). A note on the overall study: The cohort included approximately 35 healthy adults from Belgium, of whom 9 were CMV seropositive and roughly 24 were CMV seronegative. To replicate a published TCR-based CMV serostatus classifier, the study sequenced CD4+ memory TCRbeta repertoires from a Belgian cohort whose cytomegalovirus serostatus was known. General conclusions and limits of the study: For predicting CMV serostatus, the median bootstrapped AUC was 0.95 using the original framework and 0.91 using a US-trained random forest. Among the 150 to 200 previously reported CMV-associated TCRbeta sequences, some 69 showed up in the CD4+ memory repertoires, with each one found in between one and five individuals. Only CD4+CD45RO+ memory cells were sequenced, in contrast to the original study, in which naive and memory CD4+ and CD8+ populations were covered. On the Belgian cohort, the classifier based on the original framework reached a median bootstrapped AUC of approximately 0.95, with a 95% CI of 0.76-1.00. Results were interpreted as suggesting that the CMV-associated TCR signature is largely present in the CD4+ memory repertoire.

The Quick-DNA Microprep Kit was used to extract genomic DNA from the sorted cells. Amplification of TCRbeta DNA was done with the immunoSEQ hsTCRbeta kit, following the protocol from the manufacturer. An Illumina MiSeq instrument was used to sequence the TCRbeta libraries. Concerning the study's data processing: After out-of-frame sequences were removed, 2 million to 2.5 million distinct TCRbeta sequences remained, averaging around 67,000 per individual. Each individual was scored using the number of 150 to 200 previously reported CMV-associated TCRbeta sequences that the individual carried and the total number of productive distinct TCRbeta sequences. A beta-binomial model was reimplemented in Python, and scikit-learn random forests with default parameters were trained on US cohort data. Classifier performance on the Belgian cohort was summarized as median AUC with percentile confidence intervals calculated over 10,000 bootstrap iterations. TCRdb retrieved this table from immuneACCESS and kept in-frame rearrangements only. Not all clones are present; in checked studies, unresolved V genes account for under half, and no reason is known for the remainder. For V, J and clone size, that table is used; D and trimming come from the DNA. For this sample the table gives about 82,000 clones, of which around 80% were detected only once. The top ten constitute nearly 0.8% of the sample.

The sample comprised memory CD4+ T cells from blood. The sequence came from an adult in good health and CMV-seronegative.

The nucleotides read TGTGCCAGCAGCTTGGCTACCAGGGACAATGAGCAGTTCTTC. This translates into CASSLATRDNEQFF. Here the chain combines TRBV5-4 and TRBJ2-1; the D segment could be TRBD1, given 5 matching bases. V sheds 0 bases and J sheds 5 bases, leaving 9 bases between their ends. For CDR1 and CDR2, the germline V gene (reference sequence) lists SGHNT and YYREEE. The CDR3, from cysteine to phenylalanine, totals 14 residues. The CDR3 DNA has 42 bases and is translated from base 1.